Here is one T cell receptor beta chain with its context. Germline CDR1 reads PRHDT; CDR2 reads FYEKMQ (reference sequence). The junction had 2 bases not matched to a gene; V was cut back by 5 bases and J by 4 bases. There are 15 residues in the CDR3. The data originate from a study of blood T cell repertoires in COVID-19. Looking at the study overall: The study drew acute and convalescent COVID-19 samples from the United States, Italy and Spain. PBMCs, B-cell-depleted T cells, or T cells were the source of the cDNA or gDNA that made up the material.

Authors' processing steps: Researchers report that nucleated cell counts were estimated from reference gene primer amplification. The protocol was immunoSEQ multiplex PCR, while the TCRdb copy is restricted to in-frame clones and leaves out a portion. That table supplies the V and J calls and clone size; D and trimming were determined from the DNA. The sample yields some 65,000 clones, roughly 84% seen once. The source material was peripheral blood. The J gene is TRBJ1-6, the V gene TRBV13; 10 bases agree with TRBD1. The sequence was obtained from a woman between 65 and 79 years old with acute or convalescent COVID-19. The CDR3 DNA reads TGTGCCAGCAGCACGGGACAGGGGTATAATTCACCCCTCCACTTT. Translating gives CASSTGQGYNSPLHF.